The 12 T cell receptor beta chains below come from one sample, sequenced in a study of cytomegalovirus exposure and HLA in healthy donors. Use of 60 Vbeta and 13 Jbeta primers characterized the PCR. Using immunoSEQ multiplex PCR, the repertoire was profiled, and TCRdb retains in-frame clones only, with some absent. The sample has 30,000 to 40,000 clones, about 80% seen once. The specimen was PBMCs. All receptors derive from a male donor in good health and CMV-seronegative.

CDR3 sequence (DNA): TGTGCCAGCAGTTACGATCGGCAGGCTACAGCTTTCTTT. This sequence encodes CASSYDRQATAFF. The chain carries TRBV6-5 and TRBJ1-1; D remains unclear. Per the germline V gene, CDR1 is MNHEY and CDR2 is SVGAGI. The CDR3 is 13 amino acids. V lost 2 bases, J lost 10 bases, and 14 bases lay in between.

The rearrangement links TRBV5-6 to TRBJ1-4; no clear D gene. In germline, CDR1 is SGHDT, CDR2 YYEEEE. Deletions cut 1 base from V and 1 base from J, with 8 bases between. The CDR3 spans 15 residues. The CDR3: CASSLFEKTNEKLFF. Written as DNA, the CDR3 is TGTGCCAGCAGCTTGTTTGAGAAAACTAATGAAAAACTGTTTTTT.

This chain joins TRBV9 and TRBJ2-1; 11 nucleotides match TRBD2. V was pared by 0 bases and J by 4 bases, with 3 bases of the junction left unmatched. The CDR3 runs to 16 residues. Germline V gene lookup returns CDR1 SGDLS and CDR2 YYNGEE. The CDR3 here is CASSVVGLAAYNEQFF. The CDR3, as DNA: TGTGCCAGCAGCGTAGTGGGACTAGCGGCTTACAATGAGCAGTTCTTC. The whole variable domain, remainder taken from reference TRBV9 and TRBJ2-1, is DSGVTQTPKHLITATGQRVTLRCSPRSGDLSVYWYQQSLDQGLQFLIQYYNGEERAKGNILERFSAQQFPDLHSELNLSSLELGDSALYFCASSVVGLAAYNEQFFGPGTRLTVL.

The genes are TRBV7-8 and TRBJ1-2; 9 nucleotides line up with TRBD1. The V gene end was trimmed by 5 bases and the J gene end by 8 bases; junction bases not matched to a gene: 6. Germline lookup yields CDR1 SGHVS and CDR2 FQNEAQ. The CDR3 has 13 residues. Here the CDR3 DNA reads TGTGCCAGCAGCCCCAGACAGGGGGGGGGCTACACCTTC. Translating it yields CASSPRQGGGYTF.

The chain is built from TRBV6-5 and TRBJ1-6; 7 bases are shared with TRBD1. Per germline, CDR1 MNHEY and CDR2 SVGAGI. J lost 7 bases, V lost 8 bases, and 11 bases had no gene match. The CDR3 is 15 residues long. The CDR3 bases are TGTGCCAGCGGGGGAGACAGGGTGGGGAATTCACCCCTCCACTTT. Translated: CASGGDRVGNSPLHF.

The chain is built from TRBV5-1 and TRBJ1-4; TRBD1 might be the D (6 bases). This CDR3 comprises 14 residues. The V and J ends lost 5 bases and 0 bases respectively, with 8 bases between them. Looked up from germline, CDR1 is SGHRS and CDR2 is YFSETQ. The CDR3 here is CASRTGATNEKLFF. CDR3 in DNA: TGCGCCAGCAGGACAGGTGCAACTAATGAAAAACTGTTTTTT.

The gene calls are TRBV6-5 and TRBJ2-4; D is unresolved. The germline V gene encodes CDR1 MNHEY and CDR2 SVGAGI. This CDR3 contains 13 residues. Trimming removed 5 bases at V and 0 bases at J, with 5 bases between. DNA of the CDR3: TGTGCCAGCAGTACTGGAGCCAAAAACATTCAGTACTTC. Translation: CASSTGAKNIQYF.

The CDR3 DNA reads TGTGCCAGCAGCTTTTATGAAGCTTTCTTT. Encoded protein: CASSFYEAFF. The rearrangement joins TRBV7-9 to TRBJ1-1, with D unresolved. Deletions cut 3 bases from V and 7 bases from J, with 3 bases between. The CDR3 spans 10 residues. Germline assignment: CDR1 SEHNR and CDR2 FQNEAQ (reference sequence). The whole variable domain, filled in from reference TRBV7-9 and TRBJ1-1, reads DTGVSQNPRHKITKRGQNVTFRCDPISEHNRLYWYRQTLGQGPEFLTYFQNEAQLEKSRLLSDRFSAERPKGSFSTLEIQRTEQGDSAMYLCASSFYEAFFGQGTRLTVV.

In DNA form, the CDR3 reads TGTGCCAGCGCCCGGGGGGAGACTACCTACGAGCAGTACTTC. It encodes CASARGETTYEQYF. The chain links TRBV9 to TRBJ2-7; TRBD2 aligns across 7 bases. The trim removed 7 bases at V and 2 bases at J, leaving 9 bases unmatched. Germline V gene sequence: CDR1 SGDLS, CDR2 YYNGEE. CDR3 size: 14 residues. The full variable domain, rest sourced from reference TRBV9 and TRBJ2-7, is DSGVTQTPKHLITATGQRVTLRCSPRSGDLSVYWYQQSLDQGLQFLIQYYNGEERAKGNILERFSAQQFPDLHSELNLSSLELGDSALYFCASARGETTYEQYFGPGTRLTVT.

V gene TRBV7-3 combines with J gene TRBJ1-1; tentative D call: TRBD1 (5 bases). Between the trimmed V and J ends, which lost 0 bases and 0 bases, there was a span of 8 bases. CDR3 length equals 15 residues. From germline, CDR1 is SGHTA and CDR2 FQGTGA. CDR3 sequence: CASSLTGGMNTEAFF. The DNA for the CDR3 is TGTGCCAGCAGCTTAACGGGGGGTATGAACACTGAAGCTTTCTTT.

The gene calls are TRBV25-1 and TRBJ1-3; D is uncertain. This CDR3 region has 15 residues. CDR1 and CDR2 (germline): MGHDK, SYGVNS. V lost 1 base, J lost 2 bases, and 9 bases lay in between. The CDR3 region is CASSEFGLAGNTIYF. Written as DNA, the CDR3 is TGTGCCAGCAGTGAATTTGGGCTTGCTGGAAACACCATATATTTT.

The V and J genes are TRBV6-1 and TRBJ1-1, with TRBD1 as a possible D gene (5 bases). Germline loops: CDR1 MNHNS, CDR2 SASEGT. The CDR3 sequence is 14 residues long. Between the trimmed V and J ends, which lost 4 bases and 4 bases, there was a span of 13 bases. Written as DNA, the CDR3 is TGTGCCAGCAGTGGGACACGGGGAGGCACTGAAGCTTTCTTT. Its protein product is CASSGTRGGTEAFF.